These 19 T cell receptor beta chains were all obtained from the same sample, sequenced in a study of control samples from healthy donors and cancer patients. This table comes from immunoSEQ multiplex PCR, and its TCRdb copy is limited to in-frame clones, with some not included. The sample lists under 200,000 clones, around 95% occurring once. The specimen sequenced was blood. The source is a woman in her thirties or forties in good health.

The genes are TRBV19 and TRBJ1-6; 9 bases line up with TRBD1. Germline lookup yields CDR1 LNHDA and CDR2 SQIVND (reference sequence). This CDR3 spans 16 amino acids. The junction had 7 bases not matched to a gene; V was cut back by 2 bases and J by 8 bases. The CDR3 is CASSIWRGTGHSPLHF. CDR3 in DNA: TGTGCCAGTAGTATATGGCGAGGGACAGGGCATTCACCCCTCCACTTT.

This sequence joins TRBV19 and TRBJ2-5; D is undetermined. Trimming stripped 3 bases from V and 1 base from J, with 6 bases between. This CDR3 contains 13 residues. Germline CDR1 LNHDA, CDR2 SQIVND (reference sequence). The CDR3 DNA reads TGTGCCAGTAGTATCTTCTCCCAAGAGACCCAGTACTTC. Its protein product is CASSIFSQETQYF.

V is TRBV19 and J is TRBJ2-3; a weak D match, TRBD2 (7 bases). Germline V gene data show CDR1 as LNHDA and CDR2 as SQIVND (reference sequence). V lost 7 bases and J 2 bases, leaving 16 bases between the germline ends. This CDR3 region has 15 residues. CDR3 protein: CASTSRGLPTDTQYF. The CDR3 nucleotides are TGTGCCAGTACTTCGCGGGGGCTTCCCACAGATACGCAGTATTTT.

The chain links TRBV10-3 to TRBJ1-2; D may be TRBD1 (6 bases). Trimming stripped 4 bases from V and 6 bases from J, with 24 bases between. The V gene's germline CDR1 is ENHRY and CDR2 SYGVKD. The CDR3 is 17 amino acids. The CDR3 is CAISGGDLDRPTHGYTF. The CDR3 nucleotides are TGTGCCATCAGTGGGGGGGACCTTGACAGGCCAACACATGGCTACACCTTC.

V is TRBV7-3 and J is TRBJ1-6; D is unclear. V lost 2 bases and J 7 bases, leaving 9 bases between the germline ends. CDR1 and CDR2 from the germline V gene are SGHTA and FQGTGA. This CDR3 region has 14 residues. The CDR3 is CASSLRLENSPLHF. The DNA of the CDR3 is TGTGCCAGCAGCTTACGACTCGAAAATTCACCCCTCCACTTT.

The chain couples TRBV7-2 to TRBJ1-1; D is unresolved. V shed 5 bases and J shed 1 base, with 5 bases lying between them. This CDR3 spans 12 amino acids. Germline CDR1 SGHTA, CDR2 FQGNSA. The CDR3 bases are TGTGCCAGCAGCAGAAGGAACACTGAAGCTTTCTTT. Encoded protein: CASSRRNTEAFF.

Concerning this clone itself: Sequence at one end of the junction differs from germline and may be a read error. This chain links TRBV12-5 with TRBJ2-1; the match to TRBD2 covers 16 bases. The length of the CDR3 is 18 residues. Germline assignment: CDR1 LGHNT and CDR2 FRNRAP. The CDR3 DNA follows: TGTGCTAGTGGTTTAACCGGGACTAGCGGGGGGGCCTATAATGAGCAGTTCTTC. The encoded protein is CASGLTGTSGGAYNEQFF.

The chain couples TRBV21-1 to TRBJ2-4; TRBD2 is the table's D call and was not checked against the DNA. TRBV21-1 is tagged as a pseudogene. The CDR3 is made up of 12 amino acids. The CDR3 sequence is CASYSTKNIQYF. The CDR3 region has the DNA TGTGCCAGCTACTCTACCAAAAACATTCAGTACTTC.

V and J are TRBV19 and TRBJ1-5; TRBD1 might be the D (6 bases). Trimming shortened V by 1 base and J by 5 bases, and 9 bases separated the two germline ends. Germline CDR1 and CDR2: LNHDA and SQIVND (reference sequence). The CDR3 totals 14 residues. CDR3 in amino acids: CASSIGGADQPQHF. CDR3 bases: TGTGCCAGTAGTATAGGGGGGGCAGATCAGCCCCAGCATTTT.

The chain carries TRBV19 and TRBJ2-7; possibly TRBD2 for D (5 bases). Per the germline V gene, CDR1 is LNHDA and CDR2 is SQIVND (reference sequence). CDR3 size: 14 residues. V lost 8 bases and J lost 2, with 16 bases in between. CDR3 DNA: TGTGCCAGTTCTCGGGCTACGCGGGCCTACGAGCAGTACTTC. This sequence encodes CASSRATRAYEQYF.

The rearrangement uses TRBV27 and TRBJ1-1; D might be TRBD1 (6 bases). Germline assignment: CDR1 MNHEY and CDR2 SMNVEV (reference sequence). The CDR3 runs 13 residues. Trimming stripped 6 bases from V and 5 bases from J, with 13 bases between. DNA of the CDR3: TGTGCCAGCAGCCCTGGCAGGGGAACTGAAGCTTTCTTT. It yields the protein CASSPGRGTEAFF.

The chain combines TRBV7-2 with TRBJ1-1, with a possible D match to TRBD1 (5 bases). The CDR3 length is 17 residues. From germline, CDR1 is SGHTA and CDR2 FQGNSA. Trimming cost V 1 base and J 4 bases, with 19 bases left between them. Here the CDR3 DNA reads TGTGCCAGCAGCTTAGGTAGTTATGGAGGGGTTGGCACTGAAGCTTTCTTT. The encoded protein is CASSLGSYGGVGTEAFF.

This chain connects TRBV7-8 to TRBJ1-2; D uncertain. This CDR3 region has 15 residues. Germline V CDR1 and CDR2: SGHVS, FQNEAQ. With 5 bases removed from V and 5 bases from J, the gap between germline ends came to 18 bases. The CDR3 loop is CASSPQRSPGYGYTF. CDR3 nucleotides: TGTGCCAGCAGCCCTCAACGTTCTCCAGGTTATGGCTACACCTTC.

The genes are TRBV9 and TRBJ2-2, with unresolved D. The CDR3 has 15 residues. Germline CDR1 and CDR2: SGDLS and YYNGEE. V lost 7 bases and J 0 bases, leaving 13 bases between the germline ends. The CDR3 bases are TGTGCCAGCGGCAGAGAGCCTCCGAACACCGGGGAGCTGTTTTTT. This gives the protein CASGREPPNTGELFF.

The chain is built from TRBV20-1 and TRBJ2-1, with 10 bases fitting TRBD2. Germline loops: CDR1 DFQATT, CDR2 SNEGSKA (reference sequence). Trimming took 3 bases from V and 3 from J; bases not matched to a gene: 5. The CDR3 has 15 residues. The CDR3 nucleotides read TGCAGTGCTAGTGGACTAGCGGAGGACTACAATGAGCAGTTCTTC. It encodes CSASGLAEDYNEQFF.

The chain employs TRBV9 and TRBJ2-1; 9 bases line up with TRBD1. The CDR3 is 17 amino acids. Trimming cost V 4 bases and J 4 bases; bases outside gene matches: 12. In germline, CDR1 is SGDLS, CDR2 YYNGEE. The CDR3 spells CASSRSLQGALYNEQFF. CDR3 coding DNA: TGTGCCAGCAGCCGCTCACTACAGGGGGCGCTTTACAATGAGCAGTTCTTC.

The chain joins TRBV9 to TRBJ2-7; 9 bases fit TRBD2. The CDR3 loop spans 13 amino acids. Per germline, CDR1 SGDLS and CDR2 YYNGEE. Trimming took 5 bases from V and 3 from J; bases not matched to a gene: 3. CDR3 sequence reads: CASSPSGIYEQYF. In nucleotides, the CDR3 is TGTGCCAGCAGTCCTAGCGGGATCTACGAGCAGTACTTC.

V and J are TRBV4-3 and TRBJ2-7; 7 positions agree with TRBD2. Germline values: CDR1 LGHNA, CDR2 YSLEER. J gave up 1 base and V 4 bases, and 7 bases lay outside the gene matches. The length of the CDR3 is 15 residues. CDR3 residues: CASSPRGGSSYEQYF. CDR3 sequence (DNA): TGCGCCAGCAGCCCCCGGGGAGGGAGTTCCTACGAGCAGTACTTC.

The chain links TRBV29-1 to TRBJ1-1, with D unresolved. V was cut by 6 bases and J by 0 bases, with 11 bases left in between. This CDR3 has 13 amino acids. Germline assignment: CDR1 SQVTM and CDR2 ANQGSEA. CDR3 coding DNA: TGCAGCGTCGCAGGTCGTATGAACACTGAAGCTTTCTTT. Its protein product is CSVAGRMNTEAFF.